This T cell receptor beta chain was captured in a study of shared clonotypes between healthy human individuals (dated by TCRdb to 2020 to 2022). Turning to the overall study: The cohort included a few men and a couple of women between 18 and 49 years of age. Per donor, three plates each were used for CD4 naive and CD4 memory, two for CD8 naive, and one for CD8 memory. Libraries were prepared and TCR repertoires were sequenced by different laboratories using diverse techniques, in order to increase sequencing depth and limit assay-specific biases. Per donor, leukapheresis produced somewhere between about 0.9 and 9.5 billion PBMCs. To estimate repertoire size and how much clonotype sharing occurs between individuals, the study deeply sequenced the blood TCR repertoires of five healthy adults. Study-level results and caveats: Sharing across several donors was observed for roughly 5.4% of naive CD4, 3% to 3.5% of naive CD8, 2% to 2.5% of memory CD4, and less than 0.45% of memory CD8 clonotypes. Only blood was sampled, and tissue TCR repertoires likely differ from those in blood. The small number of donors limited the genetic and exposure-history diversity represented. Clonotypes shared by all four sorted-subset donors showed higher generation probabilities than non-shared clonotypes. Based on pairwise subsampling, the degree of clonotype sharing among donors was expected to be affected by sequencing depth. Estimated clonotype richness was generally larger for naive than for memory subsets. Even with the large sequencing depth, rarefaction of the sorted-subset datasets indicated that sequencing was incomplete.

Using the deep immunoSEQ assay, TCR CDR3 regions were amplified from genomic DNA by multiplex PCR. Extracted genomic DNA from each cell subset was spread evenly across all wells of several immunoSEQ 96-well plates, with each plate serving as a replicate. For sorted subsets, 200 to 250 ng of genomic DNA, equivalent to some 30,000 T cell genomes, went into each replicate PCR. Purified libraries were quantified with a Qubit 3.0 fluorometer, sized on a Bioanalyzer 2100, and re-quantified with the KAPA Library Quantification kit. A separate single-read 150-cycle Illumina NextSeq 550 flow cell was used to sequence each immunoSEQ 96-well plate. The authors processed their data as follows. Because the immunoSEQ output included only junctional sequences and no quality scores, the filtering could not be the same as the filtering used for full-length reads. To assign V/J genes and CDR3, sequences were annotated against IMGT germline references using PyIR, a Python wrapper for IgBLAST v1.9. Reads with weak V/J assignments (E-value above 1e-6), missing CDR3, stop codons, out-of-frame junctions, or ambiguous translated residues were removed. A V3J clonotype was defined by an identical inferred V gene, J gene, and CDR3 amino acid sequence. Percentage overlap between repertoires was calculated by dividing the number of shared unique clonotypes by the size of the smaller repertoire. Richness of each repertoire was evaluated using RTK rarefaction, the Chao1 estimator, and Recon v2.1 estimates of unobserved clonotypes. For all TCRbeta clonotypes obtained by the gDNA method from a few donors, generation probabilities were computed with OLGA. The table was pulled from immuneACCESS by TCRdb, which kept in-frame rearrangements only. Such tables lose some clones; where checked, under half of the loss comes from unresolved V genes, and the rest has no known cause. Clone size and V and J calls were adopted from that table, with D and trimming inferred from the DNA. The sample table shows about 2.1 million clones, and more than 85% are seen once. The ten largest clones capture roughly 1.7% of the sample.

Compared with germline, V lacks 3 bases and J lacks 0 bases; bases without a gene match: 8. The CDR3, cysteine through phenylalanine, is 17 amino acids long. Only CDR3 DNA is held: 51 bases, read in frame from base 1. The germline V gene specifies LGHNA as CDR1 and YSLEER as CDR2. CD8 naive samples were obtained by positive selection for CCR7 among CD45RO-negative cells, yielding a CD45RA+CCR7+ population from which TemRA cells were excluded. Donors were healthy HIV-negative adults with no recently reported acute infections or vaccinations. Every donor was a Caucasian adult living in Nashville, Tennessee, USA. After blood collection by leukapheresis, PBMCs were isolated using Ficoll-Histopaque density gradient centrifugation and then cryopreserved in the vapor phase of liquid nitrogen. Analytical flow cytometry was used to check the purity and quantity of every magnetically sorted T cell population. Genomic DNA was isolated from each sorted fraction and quantified by UV absorbance on a Nanodrop 2000c.

Note on this clone: The target of this receptor is not known. It has no much larger one-base neighbor in the sample; base qualities were not kept.

The rearrangement joined TRBV4-3 to TRBJ2-7, and 10 bases in between align with TRBD2. The TCR sequence derives from a man younger than 35 in good health. Some clones in this sample may be carry-over from other donors' samples. The sample comprised naive CD8+ T cells from PBMCs. Reading the label with the study, this specimen's cell subset or site is: CD45RA+CCR7+. For the CDR3, the sequence is CASSHQREGPDSYEQYF. The DNA sequence follows: TGCGCCAGCAGCCACCAGCGGGAGGGCCCCGACTCCTACGAGCAGTACTTC.